This T cell receptor beta chain originates from a study of OX40 agonist ivuxolimab in advanced cancers. Study in general: Dose-escalation patients had hepatocellular carcinoma, melanoma, renal cell or head and neck cancer. Participants, around 80% male, averaged approximately 65 years of age, ranging from 23 to 79.

Study-level findings and limits: The study observed clonal expansion of CD4+ and CD8+ blood T cells by week 6 at 0.1 to 3.0 mg/kg.

On this clone: Antigen unknown.

The assay was immunoSEQ multiplex PCR, and TCRdb's table has in-frame clones only and misses some. The sample shows about 50,000 clones, just under 85% of them seen only once. The CDR3 extends over 12 amino acids. Germline V gene sequence: CDR1 MDHEN, CDR2 SYDVKM. V lost 7 bases to trimming and J lost 4 bases; unmatched junction nucleotides: 3. Sequenced here: CD4+ or CD8+ T cells sorted from blood, sampled in a trial of the OX40 agonist ivuxolimab. The chain recombines TRBV28 with TRBJ2-7; 8 bases are a match to TRBD2. The origin of this receptor is an adult with an advanced solid tumor such as melanoma, head and neck, liver or kidney cancer. This CDR3 is CASNEREYEQYF. The CDR3 DNA reads TGTGCCAGCAATGAGCGGGAGTACGAGCAGTACTTC.